The next 11 T cell receptor beta chains were all read from a single sample in a study of cytomegalovirus exposure and HLA in healthy donors. The assay was immunoSEQ multiplex PCR, and TCRdb's table has in-frame clones only and misses some. The sample contains tens of thousands of clones, roughly 90% of which appear only once. Sequencing was done on a sample of PBMCs. These receptors were obtained from a woman between 18 and 29 years old in good health and CMV-seropositive.

A few counts support this clone. This rearrangement joins TRBV15 to TRBJ2-1; 10 nucleotides line up with TRBD2. The CDR3 loop spans 17 amino acids. V dropped 4 bases and J dropped 6; count of bases not matched to a gene: 12. CDR1 and CDR2 (germline): LNHNV, YYDKDF (reference sequence). This CDR3 is CATSTTSSGRSFNEQFF. The CDR3 coding sequence is TGTGCCACCAGCACCACCTCTAGCGGGAGATCGTTCAATGAGCAGTTCTTC.

This rearrangement joins TRBV10-3 to TRBJ1-1, with TRBD1 identical over 9 bases. The length of the CDR3 is 16 residues. Trimming cost V 6 bases and J 0 bases; bases outside gene matches: 8. CDR1 is ENHRY, CDR2 SYGVKD, per germline. DNA for the CDR3: TGTGCCATCAGACCGGGACAGGGCGGCATGAACACTGAAGCTTTCTTT. Amino acids: CAIRPGQGGMNTEAFF.

The chain uses TRBV6-5 and TRBJ2-5, with 10 nucleotides matching TRBD1. The CDR3 extends over 15 amino acids. J gave up 4 bases and V 2 bases, and 4 bases lay outside the gene matches. CDR1 and CDR2 (germline): MNHEY, SVGAGI. The CDR3 bases are TGTGCCAGCAGTTACGGGACAGGGGAGTCAGAGACCCAGTACTTC. Translating gives CASSYGTGESETQYF.

This clone was picked up one time. The chain employs TRBV30 and TRBJ2-7, with D possibly TRBD2 on 5 matching bases. This CDR3 spans 14 amino acids. V was trimmed by 0 bases and J by 1 base, leaving 10 bases between them. Per the germline V gene, CDR1 is GTSNPN and CDR2 is SVGIG (reference sequence). CDR3 region: CAWSVLSGSYEQYF. CDR3 nucleotide sequence: TGTGCCTGGAGTGTCCTTTCGGGATCCTACGAGCAGTACTTC.

The chain joins TRBV28 to TRBJ2-1; 13 nucleotides agree with TRBD2. Trimming at V came to 7 bases and at J to 10 bases, leaving 10 bases not matched to a gene. The germline CDR1 and CDR2 sequences are MDHEN and SYDVKM. The CDR3 covers 15 residues. The CDR3 bases are TGTGCCAGCACCCCGGCGACTAGCGGGGGGCAAGAGCAGTTCTTC. This sequence encodes CASTPATSGGQEQFF.

The V gene is TRBV30, the J gene TRBJ2-7; the match to TRBD1 covers 8 bases. The CDR3 spans 12 residues. The J segment lost 2 bases and the V segment lost 4 bases, leaving 1 base of the junction unmatched. Germline CDR1 GTSNPN, CDR2 SVGIG (reference sequence). The CDR3 region has the DNA TGTGCCTGGACAGGGGGCACCTACGAGCAGTACTTC. Its protein is CAWTGGTYEQYF.

This clone showed up just once. This chain uses TRBV7-6 with TRBJ2-5; TRBD1 matches at 10 bases. Trimming cost V 4 bases and J 4 bases; bases outside gene matches: 6. The CDR3 length is 15 residues. In germline, CDR1 is SGHVS, CDR2 FNYEAQ. The DNA of the CDR3 is TGTGCCAGCAGCTCGACAGGGGGCATCGGAGAGACCCAGTACTTC. Translating gives CASSSTGGIGETQYF.

J is TRBJ1-5 and V is TRBV7-8; D unresolved. This CDR3 region has 15 residues. Germline loops: CDR1 SGHVS, CDR2 FQNEAQ. V was pared by 2 bases and J by 5 bases, with 13 bases between. CDR3 sequence: CASSLFLSPDQPQHF. The CDR3 DNA reads as TGTGCCAGCAGCTTATTTTTATCCCCCGATCAGCCCCAGCATTTT.

The chain recombines TRBV9 with TRBJ2-1, with TRBD1 matching over 8 bases. J lost 9 bases, V lost 3 bases, and 14 bases had no gene match. This CDR3 has 16 residues. Germline CDR1 reads SGDLS; CDR2 reads YYNGEE. CDR3 sequence: CASSAGADRGFFEQFF. For the CDR3, the DNA is TGTGCCAGCAGCGCCGGGGCCGACAGGGGTTTTTTTGAGCAGTTCTTC.

This clone is medium-sized. This chain connects TRBV18 to TRBJ2-7; TRBD1 matches 7 bases. The germline CDR1 and CDR2 sequences are KGHSH and LQKENI. There are 12 residues in the CDR3. V lost 5 bases, J lost 3 bases, and 1 base stayed unmatched. CDR3 DNA: TGTGCCAGCTCAGGGGACAGCTACGAGCAGTACTTC. It is translated as CASSGDSYEQYF.

V and J are TRBV15 and TRBJ2-5, with D uncertain. V lost 9 bases and J 4 bases, leaving 15 bases between the germline ends. The CDR3 is 13 amino acids. Germline-derived CDR1 and CDR2 are LNHNV and YYDKDF (reference sequence). The DNA of the CDR3 is TGTGCCACTGTTTCCAGGTCTGGAGAGACCCAGTACTTC. It specifies CATVSRSGETQYF.